This T cell receptor (beta chain) was identified during a study of cytomegalovirus exposure and HLA in healthy donors. Amplification used 60 Vbeta primers and 13 Jbeta primers. The protocol was immunoSEQ multiplex PCR, while the TCRdb copy is restricted to in-frame clones and leaves out a portion. The sample lists roughly 100,000 clones; about 70% were seen once. V trimming: 6 bases; J trimming: 2 bases; junction bases outside the gene matches: 6. Looked up from germline, CDR1 is MDHEN and CDR2 is SYDVKM. The CDR3 loop spans 15 amino acids. The sequence came from a woman in her 40s in good health and CMV-seronegative. Sequencing was done on a sample of PBMCs. The rearrangement uses TRBV28 and TRBJ2-7; 11 positions agree with TRBD2. The CDR3 here is CASRRSGRETYEQYF. In nucleotides, the CDR3 is TGTGCCAGCAGGCGTAGCGGGAGGGAAACCTACGAGCAGTACTTC.